This is a list of T cell receptor beta chains from one sample in a study of Ad26.COV2.S vaccination and SARS-CoV-2 variants. Assay used: immunoSEQ multiplex PCR; TCRdb lists only in-frame clones, some missing. The sample records around 300,000 clones, 80% to 90% being singletons. The sequenced sample was peripheral blood, obtained in a trial of Ad26.COV2.S vaccine versus placebo. Receptors were obtained from a person between 18 and 59 years old who received the Ad26.COV2.S COVID-19 vaccine or a placebo. CDR3s include the opening cysteine and the closing phenylalanine or tryptophan. A D gene is named only where the DNA matches it firmly. The size field is filled for only some rows; it gives once, few, many or a size class.

J gene: TRBJ2-2; D gene: -; clone size: -; CDR3 length: 14; V gene: TRBV7-8; CDR3 protein: CASSPRDRTGELFF; CDR3 DNA: TGTGCCAGCAGCCCCCGAGATCGAACGGGGGAGCTGTTTTTT
J gene: TRBJ1-1; D gene: TRBD1; clone size: -; CDR3 length: 14; V gene: TRBV3-1/TRBV3-2; CDR3 protein: CASSQVSGGTEAFF; CDR3 DNA: TGTGCCAGCAGCCAAGTTTCAGGGGGCACTGAAGCTTTCTTT
J gene: TRBJ1-4; D gene: TRBD1; clone size: -; CDR3 length: 15; V gene: TRBV10-3; CDR3 protein: CAISDATGGNEKLFF; CDR3 DNA: TGTGCCATCAGTGACGCGACAGGGGGAAATGAAAAACTGTTTTTT
J gene: TRBJ2-5; D gene: TRBD2; clone size: -; CDR3 length: 15; V gene: TRBV28; CDR3 protein: CASSLSGGFRETQYF; CDR3 DNA: TGTGCCAGCAGCCTATCGGGGGGGTTTAGGGAGACCCAGTACTTC
J gene: TRBJ2-1; D gene: -; clone size: -; CDR3 length: 12; V gene: TRBV11-2; CDR3 protein: CASSPTYNEQFF; CDR3 DNA: TGTGCCAGCAGCCCCACCTACAATGAGCAGTTCTTC
J gene: TRBJ1-5; D gene: TRBD1; clone size: -; CDR3 length: 13; V gene: TRBV28; CDR3 protein: CASRVQGDQPQHF; CDR3 DNA: TGTGCCAGCAGGGTACAGGGGGATCAGCCCCAGCATTTT
J gene: TRBJ2-3; D gene: TRBD1; clone size: -; CDR3 length: 14; V gene: TRBV19; CDR3 protein: CASTGQGVTDTQYF; CDR3 DNA: TGTGCCAGTACGGGACAGGGGGTCACAGATACGCAGTATTTT
J gene: TRBJ2-4; D gene: TRBD2; clone size: -; CDR3 length: 17; V gene: TRBV30; CDR3 protein: CAWSEPGLALAKNIQYF; CDR3 DNA: TGTGCCTGGAGTGAGCCCGGACTAGCATTAGCCAAAAACATTCAGTACTTC
J gene: TRBJ1-4; D gene: -; clone size: once; CDR3 length: 13; V gene: TRBV12-3/TRBV12-4; CDR3 protein: CASSNQANEKLFF; CDR3 DNA: TGTGCCAGCAGTAATCAGGCGAATGAAAAACTGTTTTTT
J gene: TRBJ2-5; D gene: TRBD1; clone size: -; CDR3 length: 13; V gene: TRBV19; CDR3 protein: CASSGQGGETQYF; CDR3 DNA: TGTGCCAGTAGTGGACAGGGGGGAGAGACCCAGTACTTC
J gene: TRBJ1-1; D gene: -; clone size: -; CDR3 length: 14; V gene: TRBV7-2; CDR3 protein: CASSLQRDTTEAFF; CDR3 DNA: TGTGCCAGCAGCTTACAAAGGGATACCACTGAAGCTTTCTTT
J gene: TRBJ2-7; D gene: -; clone size: -; CDR3 length: 14; V gene: TRBV7-6; CDR3 protein: CASSPRPGAYEQYF; CDR3 DNA: TGTGCCAGCAGCCCCCGTCCGGGAGCCTACGAGCAGTACTTC
J gene: TRBJ2-2; D gene: TRBD1; clone size: -; CDR3 length: 15; V gene: TRBV5-1; CDR3 protein: CASSRGQVNTGELFF; CDR3 DNA: TGCGCCAGCAGCAGGGGACAGGTGAACACCGGGGAGCTGTTTTTT
J gene: TRBJ1-5; D gene: -; clone size: once; CDR3 length: 16; V gene: TRBV12-2; CDR3 protein: CASPESEGGMNQPQHF; CDR3 DNA: TGTGCAAGTCCAGAATCGGAAGGGGGGATGAATCAGCCCCAGCATTTT
J gene: TRBJ1-5; D gene: -; clone size: -; CDR3 length: 15; V gene: TRBV6-2/TRBV6-3; CDR3 protein: CASSYSGSRNQAQHF; CDR3 DNA: TGTGCCAGCAGTTACTCGGGATCCCGCAATCAGGCCCAGCATTTT
J gene: TRBJ1-3; D gene: -; clone size: -; CDR3 length: 12; V gene: TRBV7-8; CDR3 protein: CASSPSGNTIYF; CDR3 DNA: TGTGCCAGCAGCCCCTCTGGAAACACCATATATTTT
J gene: TRBJ1-2; D gene: -; clone size: -; CDR3 length: 14; V gene: TRBV6-4; CDR3 protein: CASSPGVQDYGYTF; CDR3 DNA: TGTGCCAGCAGCCCAGGGGTACAGGACTATGGCTACACCTTC
J gene: TRBJ2-5; D gene: TRBD2; clone size: -; CDR3 length: 16; V gene: TRBV20-1; CDR3 protein: CSASPALAGGQETQYF; CDR3 DNA: TGCAGTGCTAGTCCCGCACTAGCGGGTGGGCAAGAGACCCAGTACTTC
J gene: TRBJ1-2; D gene: -; clone size: -; CDR3 length: 14; V gene: TRBV2; CDR3 protein: CASSSTVQEYGYTF; CDR3 DNA: TGTGCCAGCAGTTCGACGGTCCAGGAGTATGGCTACACCTTC
J gene: TRBJ1-1; D gene: -; clone size: -; CDR3 length: 13; V gene: TRBV7-9; CDR3 protein: CASSRNLNTEAFF; CDR3 DNA: TGTGCCAGCAGCCGAAACCTCAACACTGAAGCTTTCTTT
J gene: TRBJ2-7; D gene: TRBD2; clone size: -; CDR3 length: 15; V gene: TRBV28; CDR3 protein: CASSLSTSGRHEQYF; CDR3 DNA: TGTGCCAGCAGTCTCTCGACTAGCGGGAGACACGAGCAGTACTTC
J gene: TRBJ1-3; D gene: -; clone size: -; CDR3 length: 13; V gene: TRBV5-1; CDR3 protein: CASSLISGNTIYF; CDR3 DNA: TGCGCCAGCAGCCTCATCTCTGGAAACACCATATATTTT
J gene: TRBJ1-3; D gene: -; clone size: -; CDR3 length: 15; V gene: TRBV24-1; CDR3 protein: CATSDSRSSGNTIYF; CDR3 DNA: TGTGCCACCAGTGATTCCAGGAGCTCTGGAAACACCATATATTTT
J gene: TRBJ2-3; D gene: -; clone size: -; CDR3 length: 13; V gene: TRBV7-2; CDR3 protein: CASSGLALDTQYF; CDR3 DNA: TGTGCCAGCAGTGGCCTAGCTTTAGATACGCAGTATTTT
J gene: TRBJ1-4; D gene: -; clone size: -; CDR3 length: 14; V gene: TRBV5-1; CDR3 protein: CASSLRQDNEKLFF; CDR3 DNA: TGCGCCAGCAGCTTGAGACAAGATAATGAAAAACTGTTTTTT
J gene: TRBJ2-1; D gene: TRBD2; clone size: -; CDR3 length: 13; V gene: TRBV7-6; CDR3 protein: CATSGEGRGEQFF; CDR3 DNA: TGTGCCACCTCGGGGGAGGGCCGAGGTGAGCAGTTCTTC
J gene: TRBJ1-2; D gene: -; clone size: -; CDR3 length: 13; V gene: TRBV6-5; CDR3 protein: CASTGRDNYGYTF; CDR3 DNA: TGTGCCAGCACGGGGCGAGATAACTATGGCTACACCTTC